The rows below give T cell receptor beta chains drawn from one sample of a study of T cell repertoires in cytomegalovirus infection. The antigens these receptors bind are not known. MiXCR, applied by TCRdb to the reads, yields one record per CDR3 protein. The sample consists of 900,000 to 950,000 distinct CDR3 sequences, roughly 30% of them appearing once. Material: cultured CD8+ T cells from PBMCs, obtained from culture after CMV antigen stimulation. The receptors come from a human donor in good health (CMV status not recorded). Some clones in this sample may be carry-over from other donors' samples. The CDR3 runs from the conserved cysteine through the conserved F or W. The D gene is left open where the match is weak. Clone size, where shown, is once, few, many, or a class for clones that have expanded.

CDR3nt: TGTGCCAGCAGCCACGGAAGGCAGTCGTATGGCTACACCTTC
CDR3aa: CASSHGRQSYGYTF
v_gene: TRBV12-3/TRBV12-4
j_gene: TRBJ1-2
abundance: -
len: 14
d_gene: -

CDR3nt: TGTGCCAGCAGCTACGGCGGGGGGAGCAAAAACATTCAGTACTTC
CDR3aa: CASSYGGGSKNIQYF
v_gene: TRBV7-9
j_gene: TRBJ2-4
abundance: -
len: 15
d_gene: TRBD2

CDR3nt: TGTGCCAGTAAGATGGGGGGGATCAATGAGCAGTTCTTC
CDR3aa: CASKMGGINEQFF
v_gene: TRBV19
j_gene: TRBJ2-1
abundance: -
len: 13
d_gene: TRBD2

CDR3nt: TGTGCCAGCAGGGGGGATCAGCCCCAGCATTTT
CDR3aa: CASRGDQPQHF
v_gene: TRBV2
j_gene: TRBJ1-5
abundance: -
len: 11
d_gene: -

CDR3nt: TGTGCTAGTGGTTTTACGTCGACAGGGTCGGCTGGAAACACCATATATTTT
CDR3aa: CASGFTSTGSAGNTIYF
v_gene: TRBV12-5
j_gene: TRBJ1-3
abundance: few
len: 17
d_gene: TRBD1

CDR3nt: TGTGCCAGCAGCTTATCGGACAGGGGGCTGAATGAGCAGTTCTTC
CDR3aa: CASSLSDRGLNEQFF
v_gene: TRBV7-9
j_gene: TRBJ2-1
abundance: many
len: 15
d_gene: TRBD1

CDR3nt: TGTGCCAGCAGCTTAGCGATTTGGACAGGGGGTGCAACTAATGAAAAACTGTTTTTT
CDR3aa: CASSLAIWTGGATNEKLFF
v_gene: TRBV7-6
j_gene: TRBJ1-4
abundance: many
len: 19
d_gene: TRBD1

CDR3nt: TGTGCCAGCAGCTTGACGTCCCGGGACAGAGACACCATATATTTT
CDR3aa: CASSLTSRDRDTIYF
v_gene: TRBV5-5
j_gene: TRBJ1-3
abundance: many
len: 15
d_gene: TRBD1

CDR3nt: TGCGCCAGCAGCCAAGTTTTGGTTACTGAAGCTTTCTTT
CDR3aa: CASSQVLVTEAFF
v_gene: TRBV4-1
j_gene: TRBJ1-1
abundance: -
len: 13
d_gene: -

CDR3nt: TGTGCCAGCAGCTTACGTTGGGACTACGGACAGGAGACCCAGTACTTC
CDR3aa: CASSLRWDYGQETQYF
v_gene: TRBV13
j_gene: TRBJ2-5
abundance: -
len: 16
d_gene: -

CDR3nt: TGTGCCAGCAGCCATACCGGGACAGGGTTGAGGTATGGCTACACCTTC
CDR3aa: CASSHTGTGLRYGYTF
v_gene: TRBV5-4
j_gene: TRBJ1-2
abundance: few
len: 16
d_gene: TRBD1

CDR3nt: TGTGCCAGCAGTCCTTCACTAGCGGGGGCGAAAAACGGGGAGCTGTTTTTT
CDR3aa: CASSPSLAGAKNGELFF
v_gene: TRBV6-2/TRBV6-3
j_gene: TRBJ2-2
abundance: few
len: 17
d_gene: TRBD2

CDR3nt: TGTGCCAGCAGCCAAGATTCGGACGGGGGGGCAGATACGCAGTATTTT
CDR3aa: CASSQDSDGGADTQYF
v_gene: TRBV4-2
j_gene: TRBJ2-3
abundance: -
len: 16
d_gene: TRBD2

CDR3nt: TGTGCCAGCAGCTTAAGCCCAAAGGGCAATCAGCCCCAGCATTTT
CDR3aa: CASSLSPKGNQPQHF
v_gene: TRBV7-6
j_gene: TRBJ1-5
abundance: -
len: 15
d_gene: -

CDR3nt: TGTGCCAGCAGAGCAGGGACTTGGTGGGAGACCCAGTACTTC
CDR3aa: CASRAGTWWETQYF
v_gene: TRBV27
j_gene: TRBJ2-5
abundance: -
len: 14
d_gene: -

CDR3nt: TGCGCCAGCAGCCAAACAAGCGGGGCATCATACGAGCAGTACTTC
CDR3aa: CASSQTSGASYEQYF
v_gene: TRBV4-1
j_gene: TRBJ2-7
abundance: -
len: 15
d_gene: TRBD2

CDR3nt: TGTGCCAGCTCACCAGTGGCGGGAATGAACACTGAAGCTTTCTTT
CDR3aa: CASSPVAGMNTEAFF
v_gene: TRBV18
j_gene: TRBJ1-1
abundance: once
len: 15
d_gene: -